This TCR beta chain was documented in a study of OX40 agonist ivuxolimab in advanced cancers. The wider study: Patients in the trial were receiving intravenous ivuxolimab every 2 weeks, at doses of 0.01 to 10 mg/kg. Regarding the study as a whole: Averaged across samples, CD8+ T cells carried more expanded clones than CD4+ did. Dose levels from 0.1 to 3.0 mg/kg saw CD4+ and CD8+ blood T cells expand clonally by week 6.

The CDR3 consists of 13 residues. As regards this clone: Antigen: not known.

The method was immunoSEQ multiplex PCR; TCRdb's version includes in-frame clones alone and lacks a portion of them. The sample shows around 50,000 clones, about four fifths of them seen only once. The receptor was isolated from an adult with an advanced solid tumor such as melanoma, head and neck, liver or kidney cancer. Sample: CD4+ or CD8+ T cells sorted from blood, taken in a trial of the OX40 agonist ivuxolimab. This chain uses TRBV12-2 with TRBJ2-7; the table's D call, TRBD2, was not checked against the DNA. TRBV12-2 is a pseudogene segment. The CDR3 region has the DNA TGTGCTCCCGTGGGAGTCCCGTATTACGAGCAGTACTTC. This codes for CAPVGVPYYEQYF.